The 20 T cell receptor beta chains listed next were all sequenced from one sample in a study of beta chain features in type 1 diabetes. What was sequenced were expressed TCRB transcripts, since all of the isolated RNA had been reverse transcribed. Produced via immunoSEQ multiplex PCR; TCRdb's table is partial and in-frame only. The sample holds almost 350,000 clones, 9.3% seen once. Antigens of these TCRs are unknown. Study-wide results and caveats: People with Type 1 diabetes carried modestly yet significantly shorter TCRB CDR3s in all four CD4+ subsets.

Material: central memory CD4+ T cells from blood. These receptors came from a man aged 25 to 40 with type 1 diabetes.

This sequence joins TRBV4-2 and TRBJ2-5; no reliable D call. Germline V CDR1 and CDR2: LGHNA, YNFKEQ. Deletions cut 5 bases from V and 4 bases from J, with 11 bases between. This CDR3 comprises 13 residues. DNA of the CDR3: TGTGCCAGCAGCTTACCCGGGCGAGAGACCCAGTACTTC. It codes for CASSLPGRETQYF.

This clone was seen more than once but under ten times. J is TRBJ1-5 and V is TRBV27; D is unclear. This CDR3 region has 14 residues. Germline CDR1 and CDR2: MNHEY and SMNVEV (reference sequence). The V gene lost 1 base and the J gene lost 7 bases, with 11 bases spanning the gap. CDR3 sequence reads: CASSLYEMGQPQHF. DNA for the CDR3: TGTGCCAGCAGTTTATATGAAATGGGCCAGCCCCAGCATTTT.

The chain joins TRBV7-2 to TRBJ1-6; D not certain. V was shortened by 5 bases and J by 9 bases, with 20 bases between the two germline ends. The CDR3 contains 16 residues. Germline V lookup: CDR1 SGHTA, CDR2 FQGNSA. CDR3 nucleotide sequence: TGTGCCAGCAGCACGACCCTTGGATTTGAAGGTTCACCCCTCCACTTT. It codes for CASSTTLGFEGSPLHF.

This clone was found a few times. V usage is TRBV10-3 and J usage is TRBJ1-1; D call uncertain. CDR1 is ENHRY, CDR2 SYGVKD, per germline. This CDR3 region has 15 residues. V lost 1 base, J lost 4 bases, and 13 bases lay in between. CDR3: CAISEFEGGSTEAFF. The CDR3 DNA is TGTGCCATCAGTGAGTTCGAGGGCGGCAGCACTGAAGCTTTCTTT.

This clone has more than one count but fewer than ten. The chain recombines TRBV2 with TRBJ1-6; D unresolved. CDR3 length equals 14 residues. Germline V gene lookup returns CDR1 SNHLY and CDR2 FYNNEI. V shed 5 bases and J shed 4 bases, with 9 bases lying between them. CDR3 nucleotides: TGTGCCAGCAGTCCTCAGGATTATAATTCACCCCTCCACTTT. As protein: CASSPQDYNSPLHF.

This clone has a handful of counts. The gene calls are TRBV5-4 and TRBJ2-5; 10 bases align to TRBD2. V gave up 4 bases and J gave up 5 bases; unmatched junction bases: 5. The germline V gene encodes CDR1 SGHNT and CDR2 YYREEE (reference sequence). The CDR3 is 14 amino acids. Written as DNA, the CDR3 is TGTGCCAGCAGCGACAGCGGGGGGGCCGAGACCCAGTACTTC. This sequence encodes CASSDSGGAETQYF. Using reference TRBV5-4 and TRBJ2-5 for the parts outside the CDR3, the full variable domain is ETGVTQSPTHLIKTRGQQVTLRCSSQSGHNTVSWYQQALGQGPQFIFQYYREEENGRGNFPPRFSGLQFPNYSSELNVNALELDDSALYLCASSDSGGAETQYFGPGTRLLVL.

J is TRBJ2-7 and V is TRBV28, with D uncertain. The CDR3 sequence is 15 residues long. The germline V gene has CDR1 MDHEN and CDR2 SYDVKM. Trimming pared 3 bases from V and 0 bases from J, leaving 12 bases between. The CDR3 nucleotides read TGTGCCAGCAGTTTCCGGAACGGCGACTCCTACGAGCAGTACTTC. This translates into CASSFRNGDSYEQYF.

This clone occurred many times. The chain uses TRBV14 and TRBJ1-1; D is uncertain. Germline loops: CDR1 SGHDN, CDR2 FVKESK. The length of the CDR3 is 11 residues. Trimming took off 10 bases at V and 3 bases at J, with 9 bases between the two ends. CDR3 loop: CATPHYTEAFF. In DNA form, the CDR3 reads TGTGCCACCCCGCACTACACTGAAGCTTTCTTT.

The V and J genes are TRBV5-4 and TRBJ1-2; TRBD1 might be the D (6 bases). The length of the CDR3 is 16 residues. V was clipped by 4 bases and J by 4 bases, with 20 bases between them. Germline CDR1 SGHNT, CDR2 YYREEE (reference sequence). The CDR3 here is CASSPDRFLGGYGYTF. The DNA of the CDR3 is TGTGCCAGCAGCCCGGACAGATTCTTGGGAGGCTATGGCTACACCTTC.

The chain uses TRBV6-1 and TRBJ1-2, with 7 nucleotides matching TRBD1. The J segment lost 4 bases and the V segment lost 0 bases, leaving 5 bases of the junction unmatched. CDR3 length: 15 residues. Germline V gives CDR1 MNHNS, CDR2 SASEGT. CDR3 sequence: CASSEALQGVYGYTF. The DNA of the CDR3 is TGTGCCAGCAGTGAAGCGCTTCAGGGGGTCTATGGCTACACCTTC.

This clone was counted only a few times. The V call is TRBV6-5, the J call TRBJ1-2; the D is unclear. CDR1 is MNHEY and CDR2 is SVGAGI in the germline V gene. This CDR3 contains 14 residues. V was shortened by 5 bases and J by 5 bases, with 15 bases between the two germline ends. CDR3 region: CASSEKGMEYGYTF. DNA for the CDR3: TGTGCCAGCAGTGAAAAGGGAATGGAATATGGCTACACCTTC.

This clone was seen more than once but under ten times. V and J are TRBV19 and TRBJ2-7; the D is unclear. There are 13 residues in the CDR3. Trimming removed 1 base at V and 3 bases at J, with 7 bases between. Per germline, CDR1 LNHDA and CDR2 SQIVND (reference sequence). The CDR3 DNA follows: TGTGCCAGTAGTATAGGTAACAGCTACGAGCAGTACTTC. The encoded protein is CASSIGNSYEQYF.

This clone occurred many times. The chain combines TRBV5-1 with TRBJ1-1; 7 bases are a match to TRBD1. Per germline, CDR1 SGHRS and CDR2 YFSETQ. After removal of 2 bases from V and 1 base from J, the junction contained 2 bases not matched to a gene. This CDR3 has 14 residues. CDR3: CASSFGTANTEAFF. CDR3 DNA sequence: TGCGCCAGCAGCTTCGGGACAGCGAACACTGAAGCTTTCTTT.

This clone showed up just a few times. One junction end does not reproduce the germline sequence, and a read error may be involved. The rearrangement uses TRBV10-3 and TRBJ2-1; maybe TRBD1 (5 bases). The CDR3 spans 14 residues. From germline, CDR1 is ENHRY and CDR2 SYGVKD. CDR3 nucleotides: TGTGCCAGCAGTGACCAGGGAAACAGCAATGAGCAGTTCTTC. This gives the protein CASSDQGNSNEQFF.

Concerning this clone: Other nucleotide sequences in the sample specify the same CDR3. This sequence joins TRBV7-2 and TRBJ2-1; D call uncertain. The V gene lost 2 bases and the J gene lost 3 bases, with 2 bases spanning the gap. The V gene's germline CDR1 is SGHTA and CDR2 FQGNSA. This CDR3 has 12 residues. CDR3 sequence reads: CASSLSYNEQFF. CDR3 DNA: TGTGCCAGCAGCTTAAGCTACAATGAGCAGTTCTTC.

A few counts support this clone. The gene calls are TRBV5-1 and TRBJ2-3; 7 nucleotides agree with TRBD2. Trimming removed 2 bases from V and 1 base from J; junction bases left unmatched: 10. This CDR3 has 17 amino acids. Germline V lookup: CDR1 SGHRS, CDR2 YFSETQ. The CDR3, as DNA: TGCGCCAGCAGCTTATGGGGAGGGGACCCGGGCACAGATACGCAGTATTTT. The encoded protein is CASSLWGGDPGTDTQYF.

This chain joins TRBV27 and TRBJ2-7, with D perhaps matching TRBD1 (6 bases). CDR3 length: 15 residues. V shed 8 bases and J shed 0 bases, with 17 bases lying between them. From germline, CDR1 is MNHEY and CDR2 SMNVEV (reference sequence). CDR3 coding DNA: TGTGCCAGCGAAAAACGTGGGGGCTCCTCCTACGAGCAGTACTTC. Its protein is CASEKRGGSSYEQYF.

This clone was counted a few times. The same CDR3 arises from other DNA sequences in this sample as well. The chain uses TRBV9 and TRBJ1-6; D call uncertain. Germline V gene lookup returns CDR1 SGDLS and CDR2 YYNGEE. The CDR3 totals 14 residues. V dropped 1 base and J dropped 2 bases, with 4 bases sitting between them. The CDR3 nucleotides read TGTGCCAGCAGCGTATCTGCCTATAATTCACCCCTCCACTTT. It codes for CASSVSAYNSPLHF. The whole variable domain, filled in from reference TRBV9 and TRBJ1-6, reads DSGVTQTPKHLITATGQRVTLRCSPRSGDLSVYWYQQSLDQGLQFLIQYYNGEERAKGNILERFSAQQFPDLHSELNLSSLELGDSALYFCASSVSAYNSPLHFGNGTRLTVT.

This clone was counted between two and nine times. V gene TRBV11-2 combines with J gene TRBJ1-2; the D gene is possibly TRBD1 (5 bases). Germline V gene data show CDR1 as SGHAT and CDR2 as FQNNGV. This CDR3 region has 15 residues. Trimming removed 1 base from V and 1 base from J, with 10 bases in between. The CDR3, as DNA: TGTGCCAGCAGCTTAGGGGGCGCCGGTAACTATGGCTACACCTTC. Residues: CASSLGGAGNYGYTF.

Regarding this clone: Distinct nucleotide sequences in the sample also encode this CDR3. The J gene is TRBJ1-1, the V gene TRBV11-2, with TRBD1 identical over 8 bases. CDR1 is SGHAT and CDR2 is FQNNGV in the germline V gene. The V segment lost 5 bases and the J segment 3 bases; nucleotides outside the gene matches: 2. CDR3 size: 13 residues. CDR3 in amino acids: CASSATGDTEAFF. CDR3 nucleotide sequence: TGTGCCAGCAGCGCGACAGGGGACACTGAAGCTTTCTTT.